These 10 T cell receptor beta chains came from one sample sequenced in a study of T cells in Graves' hyperthyroidism and ophthalmopathy. The source material, RNA transcripts, was used to amplify TCR beta CDR3 regions. HTBI primers were used for first-round RT-PCR of the TCR CDR3. TCRdb re-called the multiplex PCR reads with MiXCR, one entry per CDR3 protein. Among 340,000 or so distinct CDR3 sequences listed, about 18% were seen once. The sequenced material came from blood. These receptors originate from a woman between 50 and 59 years old with Graves' hyperthyroidism.

This clonotype was recorded at least ten times. The chain links TRBV5-1 to TRBJ2-4; D not certain. CDR1 is SGHRS and CDR2 is YFSETQ in the germline V gene. CDR3 length equals 14 residues. Trimming removed 4 bases at V and 0 bases at J, with 8 bases between. CDR3 residues: CASSESLAKNIQYF. CDR3 DNA: TGCGCCAGCAGCGAGAGTCTAGCCAAAAACATTCAGTACTTC. The full variable domain, its missing parts supplied by reference TRBV5-1 and TRBJ2-4, is KAGVTQTPRYLIKTRGQQVTLSCSPISGHRSVSWYQQTPGQGLQFLFEYFSETQRNKGNFPGRFSGRQFSNSRSEMNVSTLELGDSALYLCASSESLAKNIQYFGAGTRLSVL.

The chain joins TRBV24-1 to TRBJ2-3, with a tentative D call TRBD2 (5 bases). CDR1 is KGHDR, CDR2 SFDVKD, per germline. Deletions cut 4 bases from V and 4 bases from J, with 17 bases between. This CDR3 is 16 amino acids long. Written as DNA, the CDR3 is TGTGCCACCAGTGACCCCGGACCTCCGGAGGCAGATACGCAGTATTTT. This gives the protein CATSDPGPPEADTQYF.

This clonotype came up a few times. The chain employs TRBV7-6 and TRBJ2-1; 12 bases fit TRBD2. Per germline, CDR1 SGHVS and CDR2 FNYEAQ. CDR3 length: 14 residues. J gave up 8 bases and V 5 bases, and 4 bases lay outside the gene matches. This CDR3 reads CASSPPSGGDEQFF. CDR3 bases: TGTGCCAGCAGCCCACCTAGCGGGGGGGATGAGCAGTTCTTC.

This chain connects TRBV20-1 to TRBJ2-1; a weak D match, TRBD2 (5 bases). The CDR3 runs 16 residues. V was pared by 3 bases and J by 1 base, with 16 bases between. Germline V gene sequence: CDR1 DFQATT, CDR2 SNEGSKA (reference sequence). The CDR3 DNA follows: TGCAGTGCTAGGGTTTCGGGGAGAGGTTCCTACAATGAGCAGTTCTTC. It encodes CSARVSGRGSYNEQFF.

This clonotype was detected a few times. This chain joins TRBV7-9 and TRBJ2-5; possible D gene TRBD1, 5 bases. V was cut by 2 bases and J by 3 bases, with 10 bases left in between. The CDR3 totals 14 residues. Germline V lookup: CDR1 SEHNR, CDR2 FQNEAQ (reference sequence). This CDR3 reads CASSLSTREETQYF. The CDR3 DNA reads as TGTGCCAGCAGCTTATCAACCAGGGAAGAGACCCAGTACTTC.

This clonotype was seen at least ten times. This rearrangement joins TRBV20-1 to TRBJ2-7, with 11 bases that match TRBD1. With V trimmed by 5 bases and J by 2 bases, 2 bases remained unmatched. Germline-derived CDR1 and CDR2 are DFQATT and SNEGSKA (reference sequence). The CDR3 is 13 amino acids. CDR3 nucleotide sequence: TGCAGTGCTCGGACAGGGGGCGCCTACGAGCAGTACTTC. Translated, it gives CSARTGGAYEQYF.

This clonotype was seen many times. CDR3 DNA: TGCGCCAGCAGCTTGAGGGGACTAGCGGGACTTAGCACAGATACGCAGTATTTT. It encodes CASSLRGLAGLSTDTQYF. The V and J genes are TRBV5-1 and TRBJ2-3; 13 bases match TRBD2. Germline V gene data show CDR1 as SGHRS and CDR2 as YFSETQ. The CDR3 is 18 amino acids. With V trimmed by 1 base and J by 0 bases, 5 bases remained unmatched.

This clonotype is medium-sized in the sample. V usage is TRBV5-1 and J usage is TRBJ2-1; TRBD2 aligns across 8 bases. The CDR3 is made up of 13 amino acids. J gave up 8 bases and V 0 bases, and 1 base lay outside the gene matches. Germline V gene lookup returns CDR1 SGHRS and CDR2 YFSETQ. Here the CDR3 reads CASSLELADEQFF. In DNA form, the CDR3 reads TGCGCCAGCAGCTTGGAACTAGCGGATGAGCAGTTCTTC.

Many counts were recorded for this clonotype. The chain links TRBV28 to TRBJ2-7; 9 nucleotides agree with TRBD1. The junction had 9 bases not matched to a gene; V was cut back by 5 bases and J by 4 bases. This CDR3 is built from 15 residues. Germline assignment: CDR1 MDHEN and CDR2 SYDVKM. The CDR3 here is CASSPEQGARYEQYF. CDR3 coding DNA: TGTGCCAGCAGTCCGGAACAGGGGGCGCGTTACGAGCAGTACTTC. Together with reference TRBV28 and TRBJ2-7, the CDR3 gives the full variable domain: DVKVTQSSRYLVKRTGEKVFLECVQDMDHENMFWYRQDPGLGLRLIYFSYDVKMKEKGDIPEGYSVSREKKERFSLILESASTNQTSMYLCASSPEQGARYEQYFGPGTRLTVT.

This clonotype was picked up a small number of times. The V gene is TRBV7-9, the J gene TRBJ2-3, with 9 positions matching TRBD2. This CDR3 comprises 16 residues. V dropped 1 base and J dropped 5; count of bases not matched to a gene: 7. Germline-derived CDR1 and CDR2 are SEHNR and FQNEAQ (reference sequence). CDR3 nucleotides: TGTGCCAGCAGCTTAGGCGCAGCGGGAGGAGGAGATACGCAGTATTTT. Translating gives CASSLGAAGGGDTQYF.